A single T cell receptor beta chain is shown here with its context. There were only Caucasian adults among the donors, and all lived in Nashville, Tennessee. This sample was included in a study of shared clonotypes between healthy human individuals. Profiling relied on immunoSEQ multiplex PCR, and the TCRdb table lists in-frame clones only, not all of them. Of fewer than 1.8 million clones in the sample, approximately 98.5% were seen once. The ends were cut back, 5 bases at V and 6 bases at J, with 13 bases in the middle. The CDR3 has 13 amino acids. Looked up from germline, CDR1 is MDHEN and CDR2 is SYDVKM.

The chain employs TRBV28 and TRBJ1-2; D perhaps matches TRBD1 (5 bases). The source of this sequence is a man aged 25-45 years in good health. What was sequenced was naive CD4+ T cells sorted from blood. As for subset: CD45RA+ positively selected. The CDR3, as DNA: TGTGCCAGCAGTCCCAGACAGAGCCATGGCTACACCTTC. This sequence encodes CASSPRQSHGYTF.